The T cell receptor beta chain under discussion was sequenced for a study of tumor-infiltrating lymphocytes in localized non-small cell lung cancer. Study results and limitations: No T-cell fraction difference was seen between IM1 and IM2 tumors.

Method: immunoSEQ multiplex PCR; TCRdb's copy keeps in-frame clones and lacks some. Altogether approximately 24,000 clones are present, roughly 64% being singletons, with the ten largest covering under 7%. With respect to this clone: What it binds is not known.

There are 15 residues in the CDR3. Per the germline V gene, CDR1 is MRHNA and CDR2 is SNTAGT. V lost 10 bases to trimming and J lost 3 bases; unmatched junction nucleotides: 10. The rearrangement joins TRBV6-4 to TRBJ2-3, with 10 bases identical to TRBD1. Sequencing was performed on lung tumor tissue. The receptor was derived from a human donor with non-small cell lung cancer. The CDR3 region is CATKDRGLATDTQYF. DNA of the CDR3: TGTGCCACCAAAGACAGGGGGCTAGCGACAGATACGCAGTATTTT.